This T cell receptor (beta chain) was sequenced during a study of graft-versus-host responses after intestinal transplantation (dated by TCRdb to about 2021). Regarding the complete study: Multivisceral, liver-intestinal, or isolated intestinal transplants were received by the recipients. After intestinal transplantation, graft-versus-host and host-versus-graft alloreactive T cell clones in the graft, circulation and bone marrow were tracked using bulk TCR-beta CDR3 sequencing. A peak of at least 4% donor T cells among recipient peripheral blood mononuclear cells was the definition used for donor T cell macrochimerism. Rather than going through the commercial service, samples from a few later patients were sequenced in-house on an Illumina MiSeq and processed with MiXCR. Every recipient was given anti-thymocyte globulin induction, then maintenance tacrolimus and steroids for 2 to 3 years. To identify alloreactive clones, pre-transplant mixed lymphocyte reaction products were sequenced and compared with unstimulated pre-transplant donor and recipient T cells. The cohort enrolled under 30 intestinal transplant recipients, one of whom was a retransplant, and 3 patients without pretransplant specimens were excluded. Beyond this particular receptor, the publication reports: Early after transplant, peak levels of circulating GvH clones were found to be associated with declines in HvG clones. GvH clones were detected in recipient bone marrow, and some of these GvH clones were observed earlier in ileal mucosa or blood, consistent with an intestinal mucosal origin. In patients with donor T cell macrochimerism, the allografts had high GvH to HvG T cell clonal ratios. The relatively low number and heterogeneity of intestinal transplant patients limited the conclusions.

The library was built by means of the immunoSEQ multiplex PCR assay. For most patients, genomic DNA was subjected to high-throughput TCR-beta CDR3 sequencing by Adaptive Biotechnologies. As for the original processing: TCR sequencing data for 15 to 20 patients were retrieved from Adaptive's ImmunoSEQ software; a few other patients were processed with MiXCR and VDJtools. CDR3 nucleotide sequences shared by donor and recipient were removed because the origin of these sequences could not be assigned. Alloreactive clones required at least 2-fold expansion over unstimulated cells and minimum CFSE-low frequency of 0.002% (template counts) or 0.001% (read counts). Clones detected in sequenced pre-transplant spleen, lymph node, or MLR CFSE-low populations of the donor or recipient were defined as mappable. The cumulative frequency of alloreactive clones was calculated as a percentage of all sequences, weighted by copy number. What TCRdb holds here is the immuneACCESS table cut down to in-frame rearrangements. Part of the clones is not present; checked against another copy, under half of the missing clones reflect an unresolved V gene, and the others are unexplained. The V and J calls and clone size were taken over from that table, and D and trimming were inferred from the DNA. Recorded for this sample are some 77,000 clones; 92% of them occurred a single time. The ten largest clonotypes hold approximately 0.7% of the sample.

In the first month after transplant, blood samples were collected up to 4 times, and after that at least monthly when available. On this clone: Its recognized antigen is unknown. One base away there is no much larger clone; base qualities are not given.

Reading from cysteine to phenylalanine, the CDR3 counts 13 amino acids. The only DNA kept is the CDR3, 39 bases in frame from the first base. Trimmed from V: 8 bases; trimmed from J: 3 bases; junction bases lacking a gene match: 5. CDR1 and CDR2 are drawn from the germline V gene (reference sequence): LNHDA, SQIVND. The sequence was obtained from a human patient who received an intestinal transplant, so some T cells may come from the graft donor. The sequence links TRBV19 to TRBJ2-7; 9 bases in the junction line up with TRBD1. The specimen comprised PBMCs, sampled 98 days after intestinal transplantation. The DNA sequence is TGTGCCAGTGGACAGGGGACCCACTACGAGCAGTACTTC. It encodes CASGQGTHYEQYF.